This TCR beta chain was sequenced in a study of response to subunit inactivated influenza vaccine. Findings and limits, study-wide: There was a suggestion from the authors that each seasonal influenza vaccination recruits few new T cells.

This clonotype turned up a few times. Its antigen is unidentified. A single record per CDR3 protein comes from TCRdb applying MiXCR to the RT-PCR reads. The sample carries hundreds of thousands of distinct CDR3 sequences, about 15% recorded once. V dropped 6 bases and J dropped 8 bases, with 19 bases sitting between them. This CDR3 has 14 residues. Germline V gene sequence: CDR1 SNHLY, CDR2 FYNNEI. This clonotype was sampled from a man between 50 and 59 years old who received an inactivated influenza vaccine. Source: PBMCs from blood, taken roughly 15 days before vaccination. The V call is TRBV2, the J call TRBJ1-2; weak D call: TRBD1 (5 bases). CDR3 loop: CASSPTGTTEGYTF. DNA for the CDR3: TGTGCCAGCAGCCCTACCGGGACGACTGAGGGCTACACCTTC.